This entry lists 12 T cell receptor beta chains sequenced from one sample in a study of PD-L1 blockade in urothelial cancer. TCRdb's copy holds only in-frame clones and misses some; the assay was immunoSEQ multiplex PCR. There are roughly 30,000 clones in the sample; nearly 85% occur only once, and around 16% lies in the top ten. Time point here: pretreatment peripheral blood. The sample here was PBMCs, taken around atezolizumab (anti-PD-L1) treatment. The receptors come from a man aged 60 to 75 with urothelial cancer.

The gene calls are TRBV19 and TRBJ1-1; 9 bases are a match to TRBD1. V lost 0 bases to trimming and J lost 5 bases; unmatched junction nucleotides: 4. The CDR3 loop spans 15 amino acids. Looked up from germline, CDR1 is LNHDA and CDR2 is SQIVND (reference sequence). The CDR3 sequence: CASSIDGTGTTEAFF. The CDR3 coding sequence is TGTGCCAGTAGTATAGATGGGACAGGGACTACTGAAGCTTTCTTT.

CDR3 sequence (DNA): TGTGCCAGCAGCCCAGGGGCAACTAATGAAAAACTGTTTTTT. Translating it yields CASSPGATNEKLFF. This chain links TRBV7-9 with TRBJ1-4, with a possible D match to TRBD1 (6 bases). The CDR3 totals 14 residues. Trimming left V 5 bases short and J 0 bases short, with 7 bases between. Germline-derived CDR1 and CDR2 are SEHNR and FQNEAQ (reference sequence).

The V gene is TRBV6-5, the J gene TRBJ1-2, with unresolved D. In germline, CDR1 is MNHEY, CDR2 SVGAGI. The V gene lost 5 bases and the J gene lost 3 bases, with 10 bases spanning the gap. The CDR3 is 13 amino acids. CDR3 protein: CASSTGLHYGYTF. CDR3 sequence (DNA): TGTGCCAGCAGTACCGGACTGCACTATGGCTACACCTTC.

The sample holds one count of this clone. The chain recombines TRBV28 with TRBJ2-7; D is perhaps TRBD1 (6 bases). V was shortened by 1 base and J by 0 bases, with 19 bases between the two germline ends. This CDR3 has 18 amino acids. The germline gives CDR1 MDHEN, CDR2 SYDVKM. CDR3 in amino acids: CASSLLPPGQRSSYEQYF. The CDR3 DNA is TGTGCCAGCAGTTTATTACCCCCTGGACAGAGGAGCTCCTACGAGCAGTACTTC.

This chain links TRBV19 with TRBJ1-2; D is possibly TRBD1 (6 bases). V was trimmed by 4 bases and J by 8 bases, leaving 17 bases between them. This CDR3 is built from 14 residues. From germline, CDR1 is LNHDA and CDR2 SQIVND (reference sequence). CDR3 amino acids: CASSNSGVMRGYTF. The CDR3 DNA sequence: TGTGCCAGTAGTAATTCAGGGGTGATGCGCGGCTACACCTTC. The whole variable domain, remainder taken from reference TRBV19 and TRBJ1-2, is DGGITQSPKYLFRKEGQNVTLSCEQNLNHDAMYWYRQDPGQGLRLIYYSQIVNDFQKGDIAEGYSVSREKKESFPLTVTSAQKNPTAFYLCASSNSGVMRGYTFGSGTRLTVV.

The rearrangement joins TRBV11-2 to TRBJ2-1; 9 nucleotides align to TRBD2. After removal of 1 base from V and 8 bases from J, the junction contained 9 bases not matched to a gene. The CDR3 is 16 residues long. Germline CDR1 and CDR2: SGHAT and FQNNGV. The CDR3 spells CASSLVGTSFADEQFF. The CDR3 nucleotides are TGTGCCAGCAGCTTAGTTGGGACTAGCTTTGCGGATGAGCAGTTCTTC.

V usage is TRBV28 and J usage is TRBJ2-7; 9 positions match TRBD1. The CDR3 spans 14 residues. Unmatched junction bases numbered 5, after V lost 5 bases and J lost 3 bases. Germline assignment: CDR1 MDHEN and CDR2 SYDVKM. The CDR3 reads CASSITGGSYEQYF. CDR3 coding DNA: TGTGCCAGCAGTATAACAGGGGGCAGCTACGAGCAGTACTTC.

This clone has just one count. This chain links TRBV27 with TRBJ2-7, with a possible D match to TRBD2 (5 bases). Germline V gene lookup returns CDR1 MNHEY and CDR2 SMNVEV (reference sequence). Trimming cost V 4 bases and J 4 bases, with 17 bases left between them. This CDR3 region has 15 residues. In nucleotides, the CDR3 is TGTGCCAGCAGTTCAGGTACCGGGAAGCTATACGAGCAGTACTTC. Protein sequence: CASSSGTGKLYEQYF.

The chain links TRBV18 to TRBJ2-6, with 7 bases fitting TRBD1. CDR1 KGHSH and CDR2 LQKENI come from the germline V gene. Trimming at V came to 3 bases and at J to 0 bases, leaving 8 bases not matched to a gene. CDR3 length: 18 amino acids. The CDR3 sequence is CASSPFPRDSSGANVLTF. CDR3 DNA sequence: TGTGCCAGCTCACCCTTCCCCCGGGACAGCTCTGGGGCCAACGTCCTGACTTTC.

V and J are TRBV15 and TRBJ2-5; 12 positions agree with TRBD2. The V gene end was trimmed by 5 bases and the J gene end by 3 bases; junction bases not matched to a gene: 7. Per the germline V gene, CDR1 is LNHNV and CDR2 is YYDKDF (reference sequence). The CDR3 has 16 residues. The CDR3 loop is CATSLRLAGVEETQYF. CDR3 bases: TGTGCCACCAGCCTACGACTAGCGGGAGTAGAAGAGACCCAGTACTTC.

V and J are TRBV7-8 and TRBJ2-5; 9 nucleotides line up with TRBD2. Germline V gene data show CDR1 as SGHVS and CDR2 as FQNEAQ. The trim removed 1 base at V and 5 bases at J, leaving 11 bases unmatched. The CDR3 contains 17 residues. CDR3 sequence reads: CASSLEGGLAGRETQYF. For the CDR3, the DNA is TGTGCCAGCAGCTTAGAGGGAGGGCTAGCGGGACGGGAGACCCAGTACTTC.

The chain combines TRBV19 with TRBJ1-2; tentatively, D is TRBD1 (6 bases). V lost 3 bases and J 4 bases, leaving 12 bases between the germline ends. The CDR3 has 14 residues. Per germline, CDR1 LNHDA and CDR2 SQIVND (reference sequence). Written as DNA, the CDR3 is TGTGCCAGTAGTATTGGGGGCACACGCTATGGCTACACCTTC. It translates to CASSIGGTRYGYTF.